A selection of T cell receptor beta chains follows, all from one sample in a study of T cell clonotyping in hematopoietic cell transplantation. The assay was immunoSEQ multiplex PCR, and TCRdb's table has in-frame clones only and misses some. The top ten hold 8.4% of the sample, which has 15,000 to 20,000 clones, about 84% seen once. Sequenced here: peripheral blood mononuclear cells, sampled before stem cell transplant. The source of these receptors is a man in his forties or fifties with acute myeloid leukemia. Some clones in this sample may be carry-over from other donors' samples. Both conserved end residues are part of each CDR3. D genes are given only for firm matches. Clone size is stated in some rows and not others, as once, few, many or a class when expanded.

cdr3_nt	cdr3_aa	clone_size	v_call	d_call	j_call
TGTGCCAGCGGGAAGGGGGGGACCTATGGCTACACCTTC	CASGKGGTYGYTF	few	TRBV5-4	-	TRBJ1-2
TGTGCCAGCAGTGGGGACAGGGTCTCCTACGAGCAGTACTTC	CASSGDRVSYEQYF	-	TRBV6-1	TRBD1	TRBJ2-7
TGTGCCAGCAGCCCAATACGAGGGGGCGGGGAGACCCAGTACTTC	CASSPIRGGGETQYF	-	TRBV7-2	TRBD1	TRBJ2-5
TGTGCCAGCAGCCCTCATGGGCGTACCCACTCTGGGGCCAACGTCCTGACTTTC	CASSPHGRTHSGANVLTF	-	TRBV7-3	-	TRBJ2-6
TGTGCCAGCAGCCGGCCCGGGACAGCCTACGAGCAGTACTTC	CASSRPGTAYEQYF	-	TRBV4-2	TRBD1	TRBJ2-7
TGTGCCAGCAGCTCGTGGAAGCCATGGGCAGTATCTGATCAGCCCCAGCATTTT	CASSSWKPWAVSDQPQHF	-	TRBV5-6	-	TRBJ1-5
TGTGCCAGTAGCTTGGAAGACAGGGGTGGGTTTGAAAAACTGTTTTTT	CASSLEDRGGFEKLFF	-	TRBV19	TRBD1	TRBJ1-4
TGTGCCAGCAGTGATAGGGGTTATGGCTACACCTTC	CASSDRGYGYTF	-	TRBV25-1	-	TRBJ1-2
TGCGCCAGCAGGTGGGGTACAGACCACTACGAGCAGTACTTC	CASRWGTDHYEQYF	once	TRBV5-1	-	TRBJ2-7
TGTGCCAGCAGTGAAGAGTCGGGTTATAGCAATCAGCCCCAGCATTTT	CASSEESGYSNQPQHF	-	TRBV2	-	TRBJ1-5
TGTGCCATCAGTGAGGGACTAGCGGGGAGCATCCAAGAGACCCAGTACTTC	CAISEGLAGSIQETQYF	-	TRBV10-3	TRBD2	TRBJ2-5
TGTGCCAGCAGCCGGGACAGGGGGCCAGCCTACGAGCAGTACTTC	CASSRDRGPAYEQYF	-	TRBV27	TRBD1	TRBJ2-7
TGTGCCAGCACCGCGGCGGGCATCTCACTCCCGGGAGGTGGCTACACCTTC	CASTAAGISLPGGGYTF	once	TRBV7-9	-	TRBJ1-2
TGTGCCAGCAGCCACCTCCGGGACGTCCAAGTCGGGACCCAGTACTTC	CASSHLRDVQVGTQYF	once	TRBV14	-	TRBJ2-5
TGTGCCACCAGCAGAGCGGGACAGGGGCATATAGATACGCAGTATTTT	CATSRAGQGHIDTQYF	-	TRBV15	TRBD1	TRBJ2-3
TGTGCCAGCAGCTGGGACATTTACACAGATACGCAGTATTTT	CASSWDIYTDTQYF	-	TRBV7-9	-	TRBJ2-3
TGTGCCAGCAGTACGAACAGGGATAGTTCACCCCTCCACTTT	CASSTNRDSSPLHF	few	TRBV28	-	TRBJ1-6
TGTGCCAGCAGTTCCGGGACACGCCGGCCCCAGCATTTT	CASSSGTRRPQHF	-	TRBV6-5	-	TRBJ1-5
TGCGCCAGCAGAGGACAGCGCAATCAGCCCCAGCATTTT	CASRGQRNQPQHF	-	TRBV4-3	-	TRBJ1-5
TGCAGCGTTGAAGGGGGGAGAGGTGAGGCGATTGGGGATACGCAGTATTTT	CSVEGGRGEAIGDTQYF	-	TRBV29-1	-	TRBJ2-3
TGTGCCAGCAGTCACAGGACGGAGAACACTGAAGCTTTCTTT	CASSHRTENTEAFF	few	TRBV6-1	-	TRBJ1-1
TGTGCCAGCAGCTTATTTGCCGGGGGATTGGGCAATCAGCCCCAGCATTTT	CASSLFAGGLGNQPQHF	-	TRBV7-8	-	TRBJ1-5
TGCGCCAGCAGCCCCTATTCAAGCGGGGGGGCCTACAATGAGCAGTTCTTC	CASSPYSSGGAYNEQFF	-	TRBV5-1	TRBD2	TRBJ2-1
TGTGCCAGCAATCGCCAGGTTAATGAAAAACTGTTTTTT	CASNRQVNEKLFF	-	TRBV6-1	-	TRBJ1-4